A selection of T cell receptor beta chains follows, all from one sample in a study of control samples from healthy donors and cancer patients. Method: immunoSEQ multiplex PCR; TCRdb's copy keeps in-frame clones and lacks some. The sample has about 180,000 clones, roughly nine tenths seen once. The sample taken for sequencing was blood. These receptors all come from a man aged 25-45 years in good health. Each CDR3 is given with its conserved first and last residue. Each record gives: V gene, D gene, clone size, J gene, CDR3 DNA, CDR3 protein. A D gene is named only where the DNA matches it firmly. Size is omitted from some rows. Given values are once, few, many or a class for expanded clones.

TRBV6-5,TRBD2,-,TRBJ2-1,TGTGCCAGCAGTTACTCCAGCGGGGGTAATGAGCAGTTCTTC,CASSYSSGGNEQFF
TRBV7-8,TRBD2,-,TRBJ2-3,TGTGCCAGCAGCCGAGGAGGGCTAGCGGGAGATACGCAGTATTTT,CASSRGGLAGDTQYF
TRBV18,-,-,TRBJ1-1,TGTGCCAGCTCTCAGGCTGCGAACACTGAAGCTTTCTTT,CASSQAANTEAFF
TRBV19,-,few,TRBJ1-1,TGTGCCAGTAGTAGGTTTAGGGGGATGACTGAAGCTTTCTTT,CASSRFRGMTEAFF
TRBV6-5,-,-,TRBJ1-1,TGTGCCAGCAGGGCGGACAGCATGAACACTGAAGCTTTCTTT,CASRADSMNTEAFF
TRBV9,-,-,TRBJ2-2,TGTGCCAGCAGCGTAGGGGGGGGGCGGACCGGGGAGCTGTTTTTT,CASSVGGGRTGELFF
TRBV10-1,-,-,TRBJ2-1,TGCGCCAGCAGTGGAGATTGGGGAAATGAGCAGTTCTTC,CASSGDWGNEQFF
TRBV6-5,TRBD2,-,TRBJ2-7,TGTGCCAGCAGTCCCACTAGCGGGGGAATGGTGCAGTACTTC,CASSPTSGGMVQYF
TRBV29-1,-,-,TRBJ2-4,TGCAGCGCCACCCAGTCAGGGGCCAAAAACATTCAGTACTTC,CSATQSGAKNIQYF
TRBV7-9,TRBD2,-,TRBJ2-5,TGTGCCAGCAGCTTACCCATCGAGCGGGAGAGGGTTCCGGAGACCCAGTACTTC,CASSLPIERERVPETQYF
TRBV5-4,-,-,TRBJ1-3,TGTGCCAGCAGCTTTTGGCAGGGAGAAGTCTCTGGAAACACCATATATTTT,CASSFWQGEVSGNTIYF
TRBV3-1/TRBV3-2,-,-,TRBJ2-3,TGTGCCAGCAGCCCCGGCCCGGGGACGAGCACAGATACGCAGTATTTT,CASSPGPGTSTDTQYF
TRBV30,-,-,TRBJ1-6,TGTGCCTGGAGTGGAGACCCTAATTCACCCCTCCACTTT,CAWSGDPNSPLHF
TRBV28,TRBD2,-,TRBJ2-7,TGTGCCAGCAGTCCCGGACTAGCTAAGTACGAGCAGTACTTC,CASSPGLAKYEQYF
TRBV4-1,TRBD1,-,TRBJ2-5,TGCGCCAGCAGCCTTCGACAGGGGGCCTCACAAGAGACCCAGTACTTC,CASSLRQGASQETQYF
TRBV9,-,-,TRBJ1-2,TGTGCCAGCAGCGTAGGAGCAGGGCCTGCTTATGGCTACACCTTC,CASSVGAGPAYGYTF
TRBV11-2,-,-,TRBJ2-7,TGTGCCAGCAGCTTAGATGCCAGGAGCTACGAGCAGTACTTC,CASSLDARSYEQYF
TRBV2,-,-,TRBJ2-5,TGTGCCAGCAGTAGGTCCGCGACCCAGTACTTC,CASSRSATQYF
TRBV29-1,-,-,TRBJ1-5,TGCAGCGTTGGAGGGTCCTCCATCGATCAGCCCCAGCATTTT,CSVGGSSIDQPQHF
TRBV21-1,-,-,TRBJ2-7,TGTGCCAGCAGCGGACGACTCGGGCGGCACTCCTACGAGCAGTACTTC,CASSGRLGRHSYEQYF
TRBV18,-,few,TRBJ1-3,TGTGCCAGCTCACCACCGACCAGGGGACTTCACTCTGGAAACACCATATATTTT,CASSPPTRGLHSGNTIYF
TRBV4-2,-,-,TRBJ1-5,TGTGCCAGCAGCCAAGCTCTAGGGCCGGAGCCCCAGCATTTT,CASSQALGPEPQHF
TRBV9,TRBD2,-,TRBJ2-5,TGTGCCAGCAGCTCAACTAGCGGGGTTGAGACCCAGTACTTC,CASSSTSGVETQYF
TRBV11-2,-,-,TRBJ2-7,TGTGCCAGCAGCTTAGATGGGGGGAAGGTTTCCTACGAGCAGTACTTC,CASSLDGGKVSYEQYF
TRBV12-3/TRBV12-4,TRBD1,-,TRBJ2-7,TGTGCCAGCAGTCCGGACAGGGGGCCCGAGCAGTACTTC,CASSPDRGPEQYF
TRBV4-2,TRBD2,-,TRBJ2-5,TGTGCCAGCAGCCGACTAGCGGGGGATCAAGAGACCCAGTACTTC,CASSRLAGDQETQYF
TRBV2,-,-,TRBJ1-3,TGTGCCAGCAAGCTCTCTGGAAACACCATATATTTT,CASKLSGNTIYF
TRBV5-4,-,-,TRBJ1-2,TGTGCCAGCAGCTTGATTCGTGGGGGAAATTATGGCTACACCTTC,CASSLIRGGNYGYTF
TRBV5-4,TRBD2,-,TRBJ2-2,TGTGCCAGCAGCTTAAACGCGGGAGGGCCGGTCGGGGAGCTGTTTTTT,CASSLNAGGPVGELFF